Shown below are 31 T cell receptor beta chains from a single sample sequenced in a study of T cell responses to AZD1222 COVID-19 vaccine. The protocol was immunoSEQ multiplex PCR, while the TCRdb copy is restricted to in-frame clones and leaves out a portion. The sample has fewer than 200,000 clones, 90% to 95% seen once; the top ten hold 1.5% to 2%. The material sequenced was peripheral blood, taken on day 0 of AZD1222 vaccination. The receptors stem from an adult in good health.

CDR3: CASSPPGDQPQHF. CDR3 bases: TGTGCCAGCTCACCACCCGGGGATCAGCCCCAGCATTTT. This chain links TRBV18 with TRBJ1-5; no definite D call. V gave up 0 bases and J gave up 5 bases, with 5 bases separating them. In germline, CDR1 is KGHSH, CDR2 LQKENI. The CDR3 covers 13 residues.

This rearrangement joins TRBV19 to TRBJ2-5; TRBD1 matches 7 bases. V lost 10 bases and J lost 5; bases outside the gene matches: 13. CDR3 length equals 14 residues. Germline CDR1 is LNHDA and CDR2 is SQIVND (reference sequence). The CDR3 reads CATTGEYFSETQYF. The CDR3 DNA follows: TGTGCCACCACAGGGGAATATTTTAGCGAGACCCAGTACTTC.

This clone was observed a single time. The V gene is TRBV5-1, the J gene TRBJ2-3, with D perhaps matching TRBD2 (7 bases). Germline lookup yields CDR1 SGHRS and CDR2 YFSETQ. This CDR3 region has 14 residues. V was trimmed by 4 bases and J by 14 bases, leaving 23 bases between them. The CDR3 spells CASSLDGGPPRAYF. CDR3 DNA: TGCGCCAGCAGCCTTGACGGGGGGCCGCCTAGGGCGTATTTT.

The chain uses TRBV29-1 and TRBJ1-5, with D possibly TRBD1 on 5 matching bases. The CDR3 loop spans 13 amino acids. V shed 6 bases and J shed 5 bases, with 14 bases lying between them. Germline V gene lookup returns CDR1 SQVTM and CDR2 ANQGSEA. CDR3 sequence: CSVKTGLYQPQHF. In DNA form, the CDR3 reads TGCAGCGTAAAAACAGGACTCTATCAGCCCCAGCATTTT.

The chain joins TRBV19 to TRBJ1-6; D unclear. This CDR3 comprises 15 residues. The V end was cut by 5 bases, the J end by 7 bases, with 15 bases between. CDR1 is LNHDA, CDR2 SQIVND, per germline (reference sequence). The CDR3 DNA reads TGTGCCAGTAGTGAAACCTGGACGGTAAATTCACCCCTCCACTTT. It specifies CASSETWTVNSPLHF.

As DNA, the CDR3 is TGTGCCAGCAGTTTATCCCGGATGGGCTACACCTTC. It is translated as CASSLSRMGYTF. The genes are TRBV12-3 or TRBV12-4 and TRBJ1-2; no clear D gene. Trimming shortened V by 2 bases and J by 8 bases, and 9 bases separated the two germline ends. This CDR3 has 12 amino acids.

This clone came up a few times. The CDR3 loop is CSVRRDVSGNTIYF. The CDR3 bases are TGCAGCGTCCGCCGGGACGTCTCTGGAAACACCATATATTTT. The V gene is TRBV29-1, the J gene TRBJ1-3; TRBD1 is a possible D gene (5 bases). This CDR3 contains 14 residues. V shed 6 bases and J shed 0 bases, with 12 bases lying between them. Germline V gene data show CDR1 as SQVTM and CDR2 as ANQGSEA.

The chain employs TRBV24-1 and TRBJ1-1; no reliable D call. V lost 1 base and J 9 bases, leaving 11 bases between the germline ends. The CDR3 runs 13 residues. Germline CDR1 KGHDR, CDR2 SFDVKD. CDR3 in DNA: TGTGCCACCAGTGATTTCCCGGAGACTAAAGCTTTCTTT. It yields the protein CATSDFPETKAFF.

The CDR3 nucleotides read TGTGCCAGCTCCCCAGGCACCTCCTACAATGAGCAGTTCTTC. Its translation: CASSPGTSYNEQFF. V usage is TRBV7-8 and J usage is TRBJ2-1, with unresolved D. Germline values: CDR1 SGHVS, CDR2 FQNEAQ. The CDR3 loop spans 14 amino acids. The germline V and J ends were trimmed by 8 bases and 0 bases, with 11 bases remaining between them.

The gene calls are TRBV3-1 (or the pseudogene TRBV3-2) and TRBJ1-5, with D unclear. Germline-derived CDR1 and CDR2 are LGHDT and YNNKEL (reference sequence). The CDR3 runs 15 residues. The V end lost 4 bases, the J end lost 0 bases, and 10 bases lay between the germline ends. DNA of the CDR3: TGTGCCAGCAGCCTCTCCGGGCATAGCAATCAGCCCCAGCATTTT. It encodes CASSLSGHSNQPQHF.

This chain links TRBV10-1 with TRBJ2-7, with D perhaps TRBD2 (5 bases). V lost 2 bases to trimming and J lost 7 bases, with 9 bases between them. The length of the CDR3 is 12 residues. The germline V gene has CDR1 WNHNN and CDR2 SYGVQD (reference sequence). The CDR3 DNA reads TGCGCCAGCAGTGAGGGAGGAGGAGAGCAGTACTTC. It yields the protein CASSEGGGEQYF.

This clone was seen once. The chain uses TRBV29-1 and TRBJ2-7, with 11 bases lining up with TRBD1. V lost 5 bases, J lost 5 bases, and 5 bases stayed unmatched. CDR1 is SQVTM and CDR2 is ANQGSEA in the germline V gene. CDR3 length: 13 residues. The CDR3 reads CSVKWTGGNEQYF. DNA of the CDR3: TGCAGCGTTAAATGGACAGGGGGCAACGAGCAGTACTTC.

V is TRBV10-3 and J is TRBJ2-3, with 7 nucleotides matching TRBD1. Looked up from germline, CDR1 is ENHRY and CDR2 is SYGVKD. This CDR3 contains 14 residues. V dropped 10 bases and J dropped 7; count of bases not matched to a gene: 14. In nucleotides, the CDR3 is TGTGCCACAGGGGTGGACAGGACTTACCATACGCAGTATTTT. Translation gives CATGVDRTYHTQYF.

The CDR3 sequence: CATSRAESPNQPQHF. The CDR3 DNA is TGTGCCACCAGCAGAGCCGAATCCCCCAATCAGCCCCAGCATTTT. J is TRBJ1-5 and V is TRBV15; D gene ambiguous. The CDR3 is 15 residues long. Per the germline V gene, CDR1 is LNHNV and CDR2 is YYDKDF (reference sequence). With 1 base removed from V and 3 bases from J, the gap between germline ends came to 10 bases.

The chain links TRBV28 to TRBJ1-4, with D perhaps TRBD1 (6 bases). This CDR3 is built from 13 residues. Looked up from germline, CDR1 is MDHEN and CDR2 is SYDVKM. V gave up 4 bases and J gave up 7 bases, with 10 bases separating them. The CDR3 reads CASSSGASEKLFF. The CDR3 nucleotides are TGTGCCAGCAGTTCAGGGGCGAGTGAAAAACTGTTTTTT.

This chain links TRBV5-1 with TRBJ2-2, with D perhaps matching TRBD1 (6 bases). Germline assignment: CDR1 SGHRS and CDR2 YFSETQ. This CDR3 has 16 residues. V lost 2 bases and J lost 2, with 13 bases in between. DNA of the CDR3: TGCGCCAGCAGCTTACAGGGAGTGATCAACACCGGGGAGCTGTTTTTT. Amino acids: CASSLQGVINTGELFF.

The chain employs TRBV9 and TRBJ1-3, with D maybe TRBD1 (6 bases). From germline, CDR1 is SGDLS and CDR2 YYNGEE. Trimming left V 0 bases short and J 4 bases short, with 14 bases between. The CDR3 covers 16 residues. In DNA form, the CDR3 reads TGTGCCAGCAGCGTAGCTCTCTCAGGGGCCGGAAACACCATATATTTT. It yields the protein CASSVALSGAGNTIYF.

V and J are TRBV2 and TRBJ2-3; possible D gene TRBD1, 6 bases. The ends were cut back, 8 bases at V and 2 bases at J, with 11 bases in the middle. CDR1 and CDR2 from the germline V gene are SNHLY and FYNNEI. This CDR3 contains 13 residues. Here the CDR3 DNA reads TGTGCCAGCTTAGACAGGCTCACAGATACGCAGTATTTT. It specifies CASLDRLTDTQYF.

The chain links TRBV3-1 (or the pseudogene TRBV3-2) to TRBJ2-7; 7 bases line up with TRBD2. The V gene end was trimmed by 0 bases and the J gene end by 4 bases; junction bases not matched to a gene: 12. CDR3 length: 17 residues. The germline V gene encodes CDR1 LGHDT and CDR2 YNNKEL (reference sequence). CDR3 sequence reads: CASSQDRVQRGLYEQYF. The CDR3 DNA follows: TGTGCCAGCAGCCAAGATCGGGTGCAGCGGGGTTTGTACGAGCAGTACTTC.

Only one count was recorded for this clone. At one end the junction does not follow the germline gene, possibly because of a read error. The chain employs TRBV4-2 and TRBJ2-7; 9 positions agree with TRBD2. Germline CDR1 LGHNA, CDR2 YNFKEQ. The CDR3 has 14 residues. CDR3 sequence: CASSQETSGLLSLF. The CDR3 region has the DNA TGTGCCAGCAGCCAAGAAACTAGCGGGCTCTTAAGTCTGTTC.

The rearrangement joins TRBV19 to TRBJ1-5; D is possibly TRBD1 (5 bases). V gave up 0 bases and J gave up 6 bases, with 12 bases separating them. CDR1 is LNHDA and CDR2 is SQIVND in the germline V gene (reference sequence). This CDR3 has 15 amino acids. CDR3: CASSIERARGQPQHF. Written as DNA, the CDR3 is TGTGCCAGTAGTATAGAAAGGGCGAGGGGTCAGCCCCAGCATTTT.

The J gene is TRBJ1-2, the V gene TRBV18; tentative D call: TRBD1 (5 bases). Germline V gene lookup returns CDR1 KGHSH and CDR2 LQKENI. CDR3 length: 16 residues. Between the trimmed V and J ends, which lost 3 bases and 7 bases, there was a span of 21 bases. CDR3 residues: CASSPMNLRGQGGYTF. The CDR3 DNA reads as TGTGCCAGCTCACCTATGAACTTACGGGGTCAGGGTGGCTACACCTTC.

The chain employs TRBV2 and TRBJ2-5; TRBD2 matches 11 bases. The V segment lost 10 bases and the J segment 5 bases; nucleotides outside the gene matches: 15. CDR1 SNHLY and CDR2 FYNNEI come from the germline V gene. This CDR3 spans 16 amino acids. CDR3 sequence reads: CANDYSTSGSKETQYF. CDR3 DNA: TGTGCCAACGATTACTCAACTAGCGGGAGTAAGGAGACCCAGTACTTC.

The V call is TRBV5-5, the J call TRBJ1-1; D remains unclear. This CDR3 region has 16 residues. Trimming shortened V by 0 bases and J by 8 bases, and 20 bases separated the two germline ends. The germline gives CDR1 SGHKS, CDR2 YYEKEE (reference sequence). The CDR3 DNA sequence: TGTGCCAGCAGCTTGGCCGGCATGTTAGGGCGCCGAGAAGCTTTCTTT. Translated: CASSLAGMLGRREAFF.

V and J are TRBV24-1 and TRBJ2-3; D is ambiguous. This CDR3 has 15 residues. Germline assignment: CDR1 KGHDR and CDR2 SFDVKD. The V end lost 5 bases, the J end lost 2 bases, and 13 bases lay between the germline ends. CDR3 in DNA: TGTGCCACCAGTGGAGAAGGTGGCTCCACAGATACGCAGTATTTT. Translated: CATSGEGGSTDTQYF.

V usage is TRBV5-6 and J usage is TRBJ1-2; no firm D call. CDR3 length: 13 amino acids. V was clipped by 4 bases and J by 4 bases, with 11 bases between them. In germline, CDR1 is SGHDT, CDR2 YYEEEE. CDR3 residues: CASSPIPTYGYTF. DNA of the CDR3: TGTGCCAGCAGCCCCATCCCCACCTATGGCTACACCTTC.

The V gene is TRBV5-1, the J gene TRBJ1-1; 7 bases are a match to TRBD1. The CDR3 is 16 amino acids. Germline CDR1 SGHRS, CDR2 YFSETQ. V was clipped by 4 bases and J by 1 base; unmatched bases: 10. CDR3 in amino acids: CASSTGQVPWNTEAFF. CDR3 nucleotides: TGCGCCAGCAGCACTGGACAGGTCCCTTGGAACACTGAAGCTTTCTTT.

The chain has TRBV4-1 and TRBJ2-3, with a weak D call TRBD2 (5 bases). This CDR3 region has 15 residues. Between the trimmed V and J ends, which lost 2 bases and 7 bases, there was a span of 16 bases. The germline gives CDR1 MGHRA, CDR2 YSYEKL. CDR3 coding DNA: TGCGCCAGCAGCCAATCCCGGGAAAGTAGGAATACGCAGTATTTT. Amino acid sequence: CASSQSRESRNTQYF.

The chain links TRBV7-9 to TRBJ2-1, with 8 bases aligning to TRBD1. J was trimmed by 2 bases and V by 2 bases; bases with no gene match: 8. The CDR3 extends over 17 amino acids. Per germline, CDR1 SEHNR and CDR2 FQNEAQ (reference sequence). The CDR3 DNA sequence: TGTGCCAGCAGCTTACTGTACAGGGGGTCTACCTACAATGAGCAGTTCTTC. Amino acid sequence: CASSLLYRGSTYNEQFF.

V is TRBV19 and J is TRBJ1-3; D not resolved. Trimming removed 6 bases from V and 3 bases from J, with 9 bases in between. Germline V gives CDR1 LNHDA, CDR2 SQIVND (reference sequence). The CDR3 sequence is 13 residues long. As DNA, the CDR3 is TGTGCCAGTAGCCGGACGTATGGAAACACCATATATTTT. It codes for CASSRTYGNTIYF.

This chain joins TRBV6-6 and TRBJ2-7; no definite D call. Trimming shortened V by 0 bases and J by 4 bases, and 7 bases separated the two germline ends. This CDR3 is 13 amino acids long. CDR1 and CDR2 (germline): MNHNY, SVGAGI (reference sequence). CDR3 sequence (DNA): TGTGCCAGCAGTTACTCGAGCAGGTACGAGCAGTACTTC. It translates to CASSYSSRYEQYF.